This T cell receptor beta chain was captured by sequencing in a study of control samples from healthy donors and cancer patients (dated by TCRdb to about 2020). Remarks on this clone: No cognate antigen has been identified for it. No base quality values were provided; no much bigger clone lies one nucleotide off.

Library construction relied on the immunoSEQ multiplex PCR assay. As stored in TCRdb, this immuneACCESS dataset retains in-frame rearrangements with V and J assigned. A fraction of the clones does not appear; measured against another copy, unresolved V genes explain less than half of the discrepancy, and the remainder lacks a known reason. For this sample there are some 150,000 clones; more than 85% appear just once. The ten top clones hold approximately 2.9% of the sample. V ends up 4 bases short and J 7 bases short, with an unmatched junction base count of 4. The CDR3, cysteine through phenylalanine, is 14 amino acids long. The sequence is cut down to CDR3 DNA, 42 bases in frame from base 1. As encoded in the germline V gene, CDR1 is MNHEY while CDR2 is SVGEGT.

Recombination connected TRBV6-2 or TRBV6-3 to TRBJ1-6, with 7 central nucleotides matching TRBD1. Specimen: blood. The clonotype was recovered from a man in his thirties or forties in good health. The nucleotides are TGTGCCAGCAGTTTAACAGGGGCGAATTCACCCCTCCACTTT. The encoded protein is CASSLTGANSPLHF.